The 13 T cell receptor beta chains listed next were all sequenced from one sample in a study of graft-versus-host responses after intestinal transplantation. Measured with immunoSEQ multiplex PCR; TCRdb has only the in-frame clones, and not every one. This sample carries about 100,000 clones, about 90% of them seen once, and the ten largest clones take 0.95%. The antigens these receptors bind are not known. The sequencing here drew on unstimulated CD4+ T cells sorted from spleen or lymph node cells, taken before transplant. These receptors all stem from a human donor who was the organ donor for an intestinal transplant.

For the CDR3, the DNA is TGTGCCAGCGGGGACTGGAGCAATCAGCCCCAGCATTTT. The encoded protein is CASGDWSNQPQHF. The chain carries TRBV6-5 and TRBJ1-5, with a tentative D call TRBD1 (5 bases). The V gene's germline CDR1 is MNHEY and CDR2 SVGAGI. The V end was cut by 8 bases, the J end by 1 base, with 9 bases between. The CDR3 runs to 13 residues.

The chain combines TRBV7-2 with TRBJ1-6; unclear D gene. The length of the CDR3 is 15 residues. V gave up 1 base and J gave up 9 bases, with 13 bases separating them. From germline, CDR1 is SGHTA and CDR2 FQGNSA. The CDR3 sequence: CASSLEVGAFSPLHF. The CDR3 DNA reads TGTGCCAGCAGCTTAGAAGTCGGTGCGTTTTCACCCCTCCACTTT. The whole variable domain, filled in from reference TRBV7-2 and TRBJ1-6, reads GAGVSQSPSNKVTEKGKDVELRCDPISGHTALYWYRQSLGQGLEFLIYFQGNSAPDKSGLPSDRFSAERTGGSVSTLTIQRTQQEDSAVYLCASSLEVGAFSPLHFGNGTRLTVT.

The chain is built from TRBV29-1 and TRBJ2-7; 7 bases are a match to TRBD1. Looked up from germline, CDR1 is SQVTM and CDR2 is ANQGSEA. V gave up 7 bases and J gave up 0 bases; unmatched junction bases: 3. CDR3 length: 12 residues. CDR3 residues: CSARDSSYEQYF. Written as DNA, the CDR3 is TGCAGCGCCCGGGACAGCTCCTACGAGCAGTACTTC.

This clone was recorded once. The gene calls are TRBV7-8 and TRBJ2-7; D possibly corresponds to TRBD2 (6 bases). The CDR3 length is 18 residues. Looked up from germline, CDR1 is SGHVS and CDR2 is FQNEAQ. V gave up 1 base and J gave up 1 base, with 20 bases separating them. The CDR3 DNA reads as TGTGCCAGCAGCTTAGAATTCGGTGGGGGAGGAAATTCCTACGAGCAGTACTTC. Protein product: CASSLEFGGGGNSYEQYF.

This rearrangement joins TRBV5-1 to TRBJ2-1; 8 bases match TRBD1. In germline, CDR1 is SGHRS, CDR2 YFSETQ. The CDR3 sequence is 14 residues long. V trimming: 0 bases; J trimming: 8 bases; junction bases outside the gene matches: 4. The CDR3 loop reads CASSLGTGRDEQFF. The CDR3 DNA sequence: TGCGCCAGCAGCTTGGGGACAGGGCGGGATGAGCAGTTCTTC.

J is TRBJ2-3 and V is TRBV6-1; D remains unclear. The ends were cut back, 6 bases at V and 5 bases at J, with 6 bases in the middle. From germline, CDR1 is MNHNS and CDR2 SASEGT. CDR3 length: 11 residues. CDR3 residues: CASRGKDTQYF. The CDR3, as DNA: TGTGCCAGCAGGGGAAAAGATACGCAGTATTTT.

V is TRBV28 and J is TRBJ1-5, with D possibly being TRBD1 (5 bases). CDR3 size: 15 residues. Trimming left V 4 bases short and J 6 bases short, with 16 bases between. The germline V gene has CDR1 MDHEN and CDR2 SYDVKM. The CDR3 DNA sequence: TGTGCCAGCAGTTCTGTAGGGGCGCGGGGTCAGCCCCAGCATTTT. This translates into CASSSVGARGQPQHF.

This chain uses TRBV30 with TRBJ1-3; D perhaps matches TRBD1 (5 bases). V lost 4 bases and J 4 bases, leaving 14 bases between the germline ends. Looked up from germline, CDR1 is GTSNPN and CDR2 is SVGIG (reference sequence). The CDR3 has 14 amino acids. CDR3 sequence reads: CAWTYGGLGNTIYF. The CDR3 bases are TGTGCCTGGACGTATGGGGGACTCGGAAACACCATATATTTT.

The chain carries TRBV10-3 and TRBJ1-3; D not certain. The CDR3 sequence is 17 residues long. CDR1 is ENHRY and CDR2 is SYGVKD in the germline V gene. Trimming left V 0 bases short and J 0 bases short, with 12 bases between. Here the CDR3 DNA reads TGTGCCATCAGTGAGTCGCTTATCAGTGACTCTGGAAACACCATATATTTT. It is translated as CAISESLISDSGNTIYF.

The V call is TRBV11-3, the J call TRBJ1-3; D perhaps matches TRBD1 (6 bases). CDR3 length: 16 amino acids. V lost 2 bases and J lost 0, with 11 bases in between. Germline loops: CDR1 SGHNT, CDR2 YENEEA. The CDR3, as DNA: TGTGCCAGCAGCTTACAGGGGCGAAGCTCTGGAAACACCATATATTTT. Translation gives CASSLQGRSSGNTIYF. Together with reference TRBV11-3 and TRBJ1-3, the CDR3 gives the full variable domain: EAGVVQSPRYKIIEKKQPVAFWCNPISGHNTLYWYLQNLGQGPELLIRYENEEAVDDSQLPKDRFSAERLKGVDSTLKIQPAELGDSAVYLCASSLQGRSSGNTIYFGEGSWLTVV.

This clone was picked up one time. The chain is built from TRBV6-5 and TRBJ2-3; weak D call: TRBD2 (6 bases). V shed 6 bases and J shed 2 bases, with 15 bases lying between them. Germline V gene lookup returns CDR1 MNHEY and CDR2 SVGAGI. The CDR3 runs to 15 residues. The CDR3 DNA follows: TGTGCCAGCAGACCCGGGCTAGCGTTCACAGATACGCAGTATTTT. Translation: CASRPGLAFTDTQYF.

Only a few counts were recorded for this clone. The rearrangement uses TRBV28 and TRBJ2-5; 12 nucleotides line up with TRBD1. The germline V gene has CDR1 MDHEN and CDR2 SYDVKM. CDR3 length: 19 amino acids. Trimming took 7 bases from V and 5 from J; bases not matched to a gene: 20. This CDR3 reads CASTTYPGQGAGGWETQYF. The CDR3 DNA reads as TGTGCCAGCACAACTTACCCGGGACAGGGGGCCGGTGGGTGGGAGACCCAGTACTTC.

This clone came up a few times. The J gene is TRBJ1-6, the V gene TRBV6-1; D gene unclear. Trimming took off 3 bases at V and 5 bases at J, with 5 bases between the two ends. The CDR3 runs 13 residues. Germline values: CDR1 MNHNS, CDR2 SASEGT. CDR3 sequence: CASSEADNSPLHF. In DNA, the CDR3 is TGTGCCAGCAGTGAGGCCGATAATTCACCCCTCCACTTT.